This T cell receptor (beta chain) is drawn from a study of identical twins. Study-level findings and limits: There were fewer insertions in abundant cord blood beta clonotypes, but memory repertoires showed no such pattern. Not following the same donors, the study drew its conclusions from cross-sectional statistical analysis.

This clonotype was seen more than once but under ten times. Its antigen is currently unknown. A universal primer site came from template switching; cDNA carried unique molecular identifiers. TCRdb used MiXCR to reprocess the 5' RACE reads, holding one entry per CDR3 protein. The table includes under 900,000 distinct CDR3 sequences, more than 9% detected once. This CDR3 has 15 residues. Trimming removed 2 bases from V and 3 bases from J; junction bases left unmatched: 3. Looked up from germline, CDR1 is SGDLS and CDR2 is YYNGEE. This same sample was also taken into another study, of yellow fever vaccine responses in identical twins. That work states: Twins reportedly appeared to share part of their vaccine T cell response while keeping part individual.

The TCR was taken from a woman aged 18-30 years in good health. The specimen was PBMCs. The chain links TRBV9 to TRBJ2-3; 10 nucleotides agree with TRBD2. The CDR3: CASSVSGRSTDTQYF. The CDR3 DNA follows: TGTGCCAGCAGCGTTAGCGGGAGGTCGACAGATACGCAGTATTTT.